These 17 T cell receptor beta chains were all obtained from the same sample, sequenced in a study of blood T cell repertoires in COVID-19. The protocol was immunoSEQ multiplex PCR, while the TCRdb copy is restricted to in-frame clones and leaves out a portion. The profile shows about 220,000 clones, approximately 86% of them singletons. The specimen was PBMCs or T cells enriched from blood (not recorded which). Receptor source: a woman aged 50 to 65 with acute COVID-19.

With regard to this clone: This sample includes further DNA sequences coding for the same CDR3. The CDR3, as DNA: TGTGCCAGTAGTACGGGACTAGCGGGAAGGGACGAGCAGTACTTC. Protein: CASSTGLAGRDEQYF. V and J are TRBV19 and TRBJ2-7; the match to TRBD2 covers 13 bases. Germline values: CDR1 LNHDA, CDR2 SQIVND (reference sequence). The V gene end was trimmed by 4 bases and the J gene end by 5 bases; junction bases not matched to a gene: 5. There are 15 residues in the CDR3. Variable domain in full (rest from reference TRBV19 and TRBJ2-7): DGGITQSPKYLFRKEGQNVTLSCEQNLNHDAMYWYRQDPGQGLRLIYYSQIVNDFQKGDIAEGYSVSREKKESFPLTVTSAQKNPTAFYLCASSTGLAGRDEQYFGPGTRLTVT.

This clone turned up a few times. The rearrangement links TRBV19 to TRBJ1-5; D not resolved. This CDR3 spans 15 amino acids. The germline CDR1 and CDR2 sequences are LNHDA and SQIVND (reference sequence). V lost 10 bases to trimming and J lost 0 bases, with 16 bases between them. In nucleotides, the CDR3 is TGTGCCACTACGGGTGGTTTAGATAGCAATCAGCCCCAGCATTTT. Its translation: CATTGGLDSNQPQHF.

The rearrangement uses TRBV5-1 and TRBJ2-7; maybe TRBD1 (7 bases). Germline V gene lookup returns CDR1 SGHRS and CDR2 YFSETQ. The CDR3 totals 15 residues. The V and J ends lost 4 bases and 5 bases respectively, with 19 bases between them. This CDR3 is CASSPWTGGSNEQYF. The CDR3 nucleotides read TGCGCCAGCAGCCCTTGGACAGGAGGGTCCAACGAGCAGTACTTC. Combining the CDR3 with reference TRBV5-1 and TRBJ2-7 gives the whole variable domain KAGVTQTPRYLIKTRGQQVTLSCSPISGHRSVSWYQQTPGQGLQFLFEYFSETQRNKGNFPGRFSGRQFSNSRSEMNVSTLELGDSALYLCASSPWTGGSNEQYFGPGTRLTVT.

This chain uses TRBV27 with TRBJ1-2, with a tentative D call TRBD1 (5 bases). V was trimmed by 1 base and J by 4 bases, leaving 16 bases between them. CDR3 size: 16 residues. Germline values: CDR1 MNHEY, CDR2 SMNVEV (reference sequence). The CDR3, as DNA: TGTGCCAGCAGTTTATACCAGGGCTCGAATTTCTATGGCTACACCTTC. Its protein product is CASSLYQGSNFYGYTF.

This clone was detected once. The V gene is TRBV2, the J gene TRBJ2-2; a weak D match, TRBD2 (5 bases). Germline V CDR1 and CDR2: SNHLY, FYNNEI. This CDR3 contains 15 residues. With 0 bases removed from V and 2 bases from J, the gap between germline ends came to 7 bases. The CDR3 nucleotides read TGTGCCAGCAGTGAAGCGCGACTAAACACCGGGGAGCTGTTTTTT. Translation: CASSEARLNTGELFF.

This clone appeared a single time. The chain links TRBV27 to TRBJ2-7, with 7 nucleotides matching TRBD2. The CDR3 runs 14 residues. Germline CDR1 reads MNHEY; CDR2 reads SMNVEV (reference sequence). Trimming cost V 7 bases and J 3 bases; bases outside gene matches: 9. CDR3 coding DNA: TGTGCCAGCAAGAGGGGACTAAAGGACTACGAGCAGTACTTC. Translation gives CASKRGLKDYEQYF.

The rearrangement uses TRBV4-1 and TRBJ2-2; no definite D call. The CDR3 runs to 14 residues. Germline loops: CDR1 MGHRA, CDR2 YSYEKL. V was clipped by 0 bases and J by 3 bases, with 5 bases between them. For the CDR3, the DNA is TGCGCCAGCAGCCAAGATGGCTACACCGGGGAGCTGTTTTTT. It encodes CASSQDGYTGELFF.

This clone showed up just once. CDR3 sequence: CSASLDTFYEQYF. CDR3 DNA sequence: TGCAGTGCTAGTCTGGACACCTTCTACGAGCAGTACTTC. The genes are TRBV20-1 and TRBJ2-7; D may be TRBD1 (5 bases). V lost 3 bases to trimming and J lost 3 bases, with 12 bases between them. The germline V gene encodes CDR1 DFQATT and CDR2 SNEGSKA (reference sequence). The CDR3 contains 13 residues.

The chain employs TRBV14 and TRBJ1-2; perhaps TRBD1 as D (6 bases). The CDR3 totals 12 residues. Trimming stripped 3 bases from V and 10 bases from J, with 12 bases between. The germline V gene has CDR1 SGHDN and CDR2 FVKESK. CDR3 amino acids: CASSQRQAHYTF. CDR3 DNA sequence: TGTGCCAGCAGCCAGAGACAGGCTCACTACACCTTC.

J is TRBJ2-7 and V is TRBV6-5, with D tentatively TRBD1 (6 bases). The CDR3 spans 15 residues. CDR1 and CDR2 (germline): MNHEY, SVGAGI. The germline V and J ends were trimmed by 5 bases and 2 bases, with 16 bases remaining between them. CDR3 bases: TGTGCCAGCAGTAATGGACAGCTAGTGGCCTACGAGCAGTACTTC. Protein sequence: CASSNGQLVAYEQYF.

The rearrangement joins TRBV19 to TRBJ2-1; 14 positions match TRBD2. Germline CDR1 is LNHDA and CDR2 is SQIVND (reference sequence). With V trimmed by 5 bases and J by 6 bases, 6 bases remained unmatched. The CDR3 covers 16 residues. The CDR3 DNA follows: TGTGCCAGTAGTCGACTAGCGGGAGGGCTGGGCAATGAGCAGTTCTTC. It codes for CASSRLAGGLGNEQFF.

The CDR3 nucleotides read TGTGCCAGCAGTCCTGGGACTAGCGGGATCAATGAGCAGTTCTTC. The encoded protein is CASSPGTSGINEQFF. V gene TRBV27 combines with J gene TRBJ2-1, with 13 bases fitting TRBD2. CDR3 size: 15 residues. V shed 5 bases and J 6 bases; nucleotides not matched to a gene: 4. CDR1 MNHEY and CDR2 SMNVEV come from the germline V gene (reference sequence).

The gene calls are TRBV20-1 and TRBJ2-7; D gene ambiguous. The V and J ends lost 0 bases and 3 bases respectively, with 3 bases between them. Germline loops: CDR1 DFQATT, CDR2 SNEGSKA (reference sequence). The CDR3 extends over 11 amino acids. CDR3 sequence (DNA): TGCAGTGCTAGAGAACACTACGAGCAGTACTTC. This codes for CSAREHYEQYF.

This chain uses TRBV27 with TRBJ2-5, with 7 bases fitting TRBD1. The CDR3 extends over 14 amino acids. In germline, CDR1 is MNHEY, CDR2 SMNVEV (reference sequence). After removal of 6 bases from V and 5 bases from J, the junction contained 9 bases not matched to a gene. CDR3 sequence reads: CASSFAGTAETQYF. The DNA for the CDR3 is TGTGCCAGCAGCTTCGCCGGGACAGCGGAGACCCAGTACTTC.

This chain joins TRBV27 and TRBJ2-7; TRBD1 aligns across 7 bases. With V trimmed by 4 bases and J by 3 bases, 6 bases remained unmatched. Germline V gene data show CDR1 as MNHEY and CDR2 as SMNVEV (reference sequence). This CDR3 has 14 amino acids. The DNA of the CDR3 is TGTGCCAGCAGTTATAAGAGGGGGCTCTACGAGCAGTACTTC. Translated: CASSYKRGLYEQYF.

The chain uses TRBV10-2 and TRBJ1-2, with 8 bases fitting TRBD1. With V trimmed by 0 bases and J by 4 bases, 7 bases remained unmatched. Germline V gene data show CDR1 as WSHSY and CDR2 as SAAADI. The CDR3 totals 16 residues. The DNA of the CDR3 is TGCGCCAGCAGTGAGTCTGGCAGGGGGCTTGGCTATGGCTACACCTTC. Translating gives CASSESGRGLGYGYTF.

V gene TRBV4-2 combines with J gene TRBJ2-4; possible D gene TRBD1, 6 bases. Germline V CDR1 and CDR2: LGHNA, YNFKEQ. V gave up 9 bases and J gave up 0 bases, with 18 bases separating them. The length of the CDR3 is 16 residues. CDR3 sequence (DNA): TGTGCCAGAATGTCGGCAGGGGCTTTAGCCAAAAACATTCAGTACTTC. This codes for CARMSAGALAKNIQYF.